The 11 T cell receptor beta chains in this list originate from one sample, sequenced in a study of cytomegalovirus exposure and HLA in healthy donors. The PCR ran on 60 Vbeta and 13 Jbeta primers. This table comes from immunoSEQ multiplex PCR, and its TCRdb copy is limited to in-frame clones, with some not included. This sample's table reports some 26,000 clones. The specimen was PBMCs. The receptors derive from a male donor in good health and CMV-seropositive.

The gene calls are TRBV10-3 and TRBJ2-2, with 10 bases lining up with TRBD1. The CDR3 has 15 amino acids. From germline, CDR1 is ENHRY and CDR2 SYGVKD. The V gene end was trimmed by 5 bases and the J gene end by 4 bases; junction bases not matched to a gene: 4. The CDR3 DNA reads as TGTGCCATCAGTCCCGGGACAGGGGCCACCGGGGAGCTGTTTTTT. The encoded protein is CAISPGTGATGELFF.

V and J are TRBV11-2 and TRBJ2-1; 10 positions match TRBD1. Germline values: CDR1 SGHAT, CDR2 FQNNGV. Unmatched junction bases numbered 11, after V lost 4 bases and J lost 8 bases. The CDR3 extends over 16 amino acids. CDR3 in amino acids: CASSWTIGTGEDEQFF. The CDR3 DNA sequence: TGTGCCAGCAGCTGGACGATAGGGACAGGGGAGGATGAGCAGTTCTTC.

The chain uses TRBV11-2 and TRBJ2-3; TRBD2 agrees at 11 bases. CDR1 SGHAT and CDR2 FQNNGV come from the germline V gene. J gave up 1 base and V 6 bases, and 6 bases lay outside the gene matches. The CDR3 consists of 16 residues. CDR3 bases: TGTGCCAGCAGGTCTAGCGGGGGGTACGGCACAGATACGCAGTATTTT. Amino acid sequence: CASRSSGGYGTDTQYF.

The V call is TRBV9, the J call TRBJ2-5, with D tentatively TRBD2 (5 bases). The CDR3 sequence is 14 residues long. Germline V CDR1 and CDR2: SGDLS, YYNGEE. The V and J ends lost 2 bases and 1 base respectively, with 9 bases between them. The CDR3 sequence: CASSVLSGQETQYF. The CDR3 DNA reads as TGTGCCAGCAGCGTTCTAAGCGGCCAAGAGACCCAGTACTTC. The full variable domain, completed using reference TRBV9 and TRBJ2-5, is DSGVTQTPKHLITATGQRVTLRCSPRSGDLSVYWYQQSLDQGLQFLIQYYNGEERAKGNILERFSAQQFPDLHSELNLSSLELGDSALYFCASSVLSGQETQYFGPGTRLLVL.

V usage is TRBV27 and J usage is TRBJ2-7, with TRBD2 matching over 11 bases. Germline loops: CDR1 MNHEY, CDR2 SMNVEV (reference sequence). The CDR3 extends over 16 amino acids. V lost 3 bases and J lost 1; bases outside the gene matches: 5. The CDR3 DNA reads as TGTGCCAGCAGTTTGACACGGACTAGCGGGTCCTACGAGCAGTACTTC. The encoded protein is CASSLTRTSGSYEQYF.

The chain joins TRBV19 to TRBJ1-2; TRBD1 might be the D (5 bases). The germline CDR1 and CDR2 sequences are LNHDA and SQIVND (reference sequence). There are 13 residues in the CDR3. Trimming stripped 4 bases from V and 5 bases from J, with 11 bases between. This CDR3 reads CASSKNRLYGYTF. DNA for the CDR3: TGTGCCAGTAGTAAAAACAGGCTGTATGGCTACACCTTC.

The chain links TRBV4-1 to TRBJ1-1; D is ambiguous. The CDR3 loop spans 14 amino acids. V lost 4 bases and J 1 base, leaving 10 bases between the germline ends. CDR1 is MGHRA, CDR2 YSYEKL, per germline. The CDR3 here is CASSLEGTNTEAFF. As DNA, the CDR3 is TGCGCCAGCAGCCTTGAGGGTACGAACACTGAAGCTTTCTTT.

The rearrangement links TRBV2 to TRBJ1-6, with 7 positions matching TRBD1. This CDR3 contains 13 residues. V lost 11 bases, J lost 4 bases, and 5 bases stayed unmatched. Per germline, CDR1 SNHLY and CDR2 FYNNEI. The CDR3: CAGMGQYNSPLHF. The CDR3 DNA reads as TGTGCCGGAATGGGACAGTATAATTCACCCCTCCACTTT.

The V and J genes are TRBV11-2 and TRBJ2-7, with TRBD2 as a possible D gene (5 bases). The germline CDR1 and CDR2 sequences are SGHAT and FQNNGV. CDR3 length equals 15 residues. V lost 0 bases and J 2 bases, leaving 11 bases between the germline ends. As DNA, the CDR3 is TGTGCCAGCAGCTTAGAGAGGGCACAAACCTACGAGCAGTACTTC. This codes for CASSLERAQTYEQYF.

The chain is built from TRBV5-1 and TRBJ1-2; 7 bases line up with TRBD1. V gave up 0 bases and J gave up 8 bases; unmatched junction bases: 10. This CDR3 has 15 residues. In germline, CDR1 is SGHRS, CDR2 YFSETQ. The CDR3 loop reads CASSLGDVTGKGYTF. The CDR3 nucleotides read TGCGCCAGCAGCTTGGGGGATGTGACAGGGAAGGGCTACACCTTC.

The gene calls are TRBV7-3 and TRBJ2-2; possible D gene TRBD2, 7 bases. The germline V and J ends were trimmed by 3 bases and 6 bases, with 14 bases remaining between them. Germline V gene data show CDR1 as SGHTA and CDR2 as FQGTGA. This CDR3 spans 15 amino acids. The CDR3 DNA reads as TGTGCCAGCAGCTTTCGGGGGGCTTCAGCCGGGGAGCTGTTTTTT. This sequence encodes CASSFRGASAGELFF.